A single T cell receptor (beta chain) is shown here with its context. No antigen is known for it. This sample is drawn from a study of beta chain features in type 1 diabetes. As every portion of the isolated RNA was reverse transcribed, the sequencing read expressed TCRB transcripts. Clones were read by immunoSEQ multiplex PCR, and TCRdb kept only the in-frame ones, dropping some. The sample carries hundreds of thousands of clones, roughly an eighth recorded once. Study-wide findings and caveats: At VDJ recombination sites, type 1 diabetes patients had fewer insertions and more deleted nucleotides. The study found moderately but significantly shorter TCRB CDR3s in all four CD4+ subsets of Type 1 diabetes patients.

CD45RO/CCR7/CD25/CD127/CD95/CD27 separated CD4+ naive, central memory, regulatory and stem cell-like memory cells by sorting. This sequence originates from a man between 18 and 29 years old with type 1 diabetes. Sequenced input: naive CD4+ T cells from blood.

This CDR3 is CASSLGGVSEQYF. In nucleotides, the CDR3 is TGTGCCAGCAGCTTAGGGGGGGTGAGTGAGCAGTACTTC. The chain links TRBV13 to TRBJ2-7; tentatively, D is TRBD1 or TRBD2 (5 bases each). Germline lookup yields CDR1 PRHDT and CDR2 FYEKMQ (reference sequence). CDR3 length: 13 amino acids. V lost 0 bases, J lost 7 bases, and 10 bases lay in between.